Reported below is one T cell receptor (beta chain). No antigen is known for it. The CDR3 extends over 13 amino acids. Germline loops: CDR1 MNHNY, CDR2 SVGAGI (reference sequence). V lost 3 bases and J lost 2, with 7 bases in between. This entry is derived from a study of cytomegalovirus exposure and HLA in healthy donors. General observations from the study: Presence/absence results assume similar sequencing depth per donor, which may not hold. Analysis was performed later, and it showed HLA-associated TCR beta chains to be more clonally expanded than equally common others. Reportedly, HLA-A and HLA-B alleles of most subjects were accurately predicted from TCR beta.

The PCR was carried out with 60 Vbeta primers and 13 Jbeta primers. Only in-frame clones appear in the TCRdb table, and some are missing; sequencing was by immunoSEQ multiplex PCR. In the table there are 100,000 to 120,000 clones, over 65% of which are singletons. The receptor comes from a woman in her late teens or twenties in good health and CMV-seronegative. The rearrangement joins TRBV6-6 to TRBJ1-2; D ambiguous. The source material was PBMCs. CDR3 amino acids: CASSYGTNYGYTF. For the CDR3, the DNA is TGTGCCAGCAGTTATGGCACCAACTATGGCTACACCTTC.